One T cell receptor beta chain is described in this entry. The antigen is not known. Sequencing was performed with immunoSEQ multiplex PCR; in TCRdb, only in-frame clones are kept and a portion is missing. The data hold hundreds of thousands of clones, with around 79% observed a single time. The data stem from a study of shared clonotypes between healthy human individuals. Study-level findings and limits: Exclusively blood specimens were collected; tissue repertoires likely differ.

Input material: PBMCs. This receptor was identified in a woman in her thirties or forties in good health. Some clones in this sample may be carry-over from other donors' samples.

This CDR3 is CASSFPGLAGGWVTQYF. CDR3 sequence (DNA): TGTGCCAGCAGTTTCCCCGGACTAGCGGGAGGTTGGGTTACGCAGTATTTT. This rearrangement joins TRBV28 to TRBJ2-3; 14 positions agree with TRBD2. Per germline, CDR1 MDHEN and CDR2 SYDVKM. The CDR3 is 17 amino acids. The junction had 10 bases not matched to a gene; V was cut back by 3 bases and J by 8 bases.